These 13 T cell receptor beta chains were all obtained from the same sample, sequenced in a study of T cell repertoires in cytomegalovirus infection (dated by TCRdb to the late 2010s). Sequenced using an Illumina HiSeq 1500. TCRdb reprocessing: public reads trimmed at Q25 with fastp, clones called with MiXCR, in-frame beta chains kept. Each record represents a unique CDR3 protein, reported with the most common genes and DNA among its rows. The sample table contains fewer than 400,000 distinct CDR3 sequences; only one count was recorded for roughly 20% of them. Around 10% of the sample lies in the top ten. Sequences were obtained from PBMCs. The origin of the receptors is a human donor in good health (CMV status not recorded). Some clones in this sample may be carry-over from other donors' samples.

V gene TRBV28 combines with J gene TRBJ1-1; tentatively, D is TRBD1 (6 bases). CDR1 MDHEN and CDR2 SYDVKM come from the germline V gene. V lost 5 bases and J 3 bases, leaving 19 bases between the germline ends. This CDR3 spans 16 amino acids. The CDR3 sequence: CASSKGYGGGDTEAFF. DNA of the CDR3: TGTGCCAGCAGTAAGGGCTACGGGGGCGGAGACACTGAAGCTTTCTTT. Full variable domain (rest looked up from reference TRBV28 and TRBJ1-1): DVKVTQSSRYLVKRTGEKVFLECVQDMDHENMFWYRQDPGLGLRLIYFSYDVKMKEKGDIPEGYSVSREKKERFSLILESASTNQTSMYLCASSKGYGGGDTEAFFGQGTRLTVV.

Remarks on this clonotype: One end of the junction is discordant with germline, which a read error may explain. The rearrangement uses TRBV7-2 and TRBJ1-2; a weak D match, TRBD1 (6 bases). CDR1 is SGHTA, CDR2 FQGNSA, per germline. The CDR3 contains 16 residues. CDR3 nucleotides: TGTGCCAGCAGCTTAGTCGGACAGTACGGTAACTATGGCTACGCCTTC. Its translation is CASSLVGQYGNYGYAF.

The sample holds many counts of this clonotype. V and J are TRBV7-2 and TRBJ2-3; 7 positions match TRBD2. In germline, CDR1 is SGHTA, CDR2 FQGNSA. The CDR3 is 15 residues long. The trim removed 3 bases at V and 6 bases at J, leaving 9 bases unmatched. The CDR3 DNA reads TGTGCCAGCAGCTTCCGCGGGACTACCCGGGATACGCAGTATTTT. It specifies CASSFRGTTRDTQYF.

This clonotype was counted only a few times. The gene calls are TRBV3-1 and TRBJ2-7; tentatively, D is TRBD1 (6 bases). Germline lookup yields CDR1 LGHDT and CDR2 YNNKEL (reference sequence). The CDR3 is 15 amino acids. Trimming cost V 0 bases and J 1 base, with 10 bases left between them. CDR3 loop: CASSQDQGQSYEQYF. The CDR3 DNA reads TGTGCCAGCAGCCAAGATCAAGGACAGTCCTACGAGCAGTACTTC.

The V and J genes are TRBV7-2 and TRBJ1-3, with TRBD1 matching 7 bases. The CDR3 is 18 amino acids. Germline assignment: CDR1 SGHTA and CDR2 FQGNSA. V was pared by 1 base and J by 0 bases, with 9 bases of the junction left unmatched. CDR3 region: CASSLDRGVLFSGNTIYF. In nucleotides, the CDR3 is TGTGCCAGCAGCTTAGACAGGGGCGTTCTTTTCTCTGGAAACACCATATATTTT. The variable domain in full, with the rest retrieved from reference TRBV7-2 and TRBJ1-3, is GAGVSQSPSNKVTEKGKDVELRCDPISGHTALYWYRQSLGQGLEFLIYFQGNSAPDKSGLPSDRFSAERTGGSVSTLTIQRTQQEDSAVYLCASSLDRGVLFSGNTIYFGEGSWLTVV.

The rearrangement joins TRBV20-1 to TRBJ2-3; D is unresolved. V was clipped by 4 bases and J by 6 bases, with 14 bases between them. Germline V gene data show CDR1 as DFQATT and CDR2 as SNEGSKA (reference sequence). This CDR3 region has 13 residues. CDR3: CSATLQATDTQYF. CDR3 DNA sequence: TGCAGTGCTACGTTGCAGGCGACGGATACGCAGTATTTT.

This clonotype has just a few counts. CDR3 amino acids: CASSFRARPDTQYF. The CDR3 region has the DNA TGTGCCAGCAGCTTCCGGGCTCGCCCCGATACGCAGTATTTT. The chain employs TRBV7-2 and TRBJ2-3; no firm D call. V gave up 3 bases and J gave up 6 bases, with 13 bases separating them. The germline V gene has CDR1 SGHTA and CDR2 FQGNSA. This CDR3 is 14 amino acids long. The entire variable domain, with the rest obtained from reference TRBV7-2 and TRBJ2-3, is as follows: GAGVSQSPSNKVTEKGKDVELRCDPISGHTALYWYRQSLGQGLEFLIYFQGNSAPDKSGLPSDRFSAERTGGSVSTLTIQRTQQEDSAVYLCASSFRARPDTQYFGPGTRLTVL.

In its sample, this clonotype was seen many times. The rearrangement links TRBV6-2 or TRBV6-3 to TRBJ2-7, with 15 bases aligning to TRBD2. Germline CDR1 reads MNHEY; CDR2 reads SVGEGT. V dropped 6 bases and J dropped 9; count of bases not matched to a gene: 12. The length of the CDR3 is 16 residues. The DNA for the CDR3 is TGTGCCAGCAGCCCCGCCGGGACTAGCGGGAGGAGGAGGCAGTACTTC. It encodes CASSPAGTSGRRRQYF.

This clonotype has at least ten counts. The chain recombines TRBV11-2 with TRBJ2-5, with D perhaps TRBD1 (6 bases). Germline-derived CDR1 and CDR2 are SGHAT and FQNNGV. This CDR3 is built from 13 residues. V was shortened by 3 bases and J by 5 bases, with 10 bases between the two germline ends. The CDR3 here is CASSFNQGETQYF. The CDR3 DNA reads as TGTGCCAGCAGCTTCAATCAGGGGGAGACCCAGTACTTC.

The V call is TRBV7-4, the J call TRBJ2-7; 7 bases align to TRBD2. Unmatched junction bases numbered 6, after V lost 1 base and J lost 0 bases. This CDR3 region has 16 residues. Germline V gene data show CDR1 as SGHVT and CDR2 as SQSDAQ. CDR3 coding DNA: TGTGCCAGCAGCTTAGAGCTGCTAGCGGTCTCCTACGAGCAGTACTTC. Translating it yields CASSLELLAVSYEQYF. The entire variable domain, with the rest obtained from reference TRBV7-4 and TRBJ2-7, is as follows: GAGVSQSPRYKVAKRGRDVALRCDSISGHVTLYWYRQTLGQGSEVLTYSQSDAQRDKSGRPSGRFSAERPERSVSTLKIQRTEQGDSAVYLCASSLELLAVSYEQYFGPGTRLTVT.

This clonotype was counted ten times or more. The gene calls are TRBV9 and TRBJ2-1; D possibly corresponds to TRBD1 (6 bases). V was clipped by 4 bases and J by 2 bases, with 13 bases between them. CDR1 and CDR2 from the germline V gene are SGDLS and YYNGEE. This CDR3 is 15 amino acids long. The CDR3 sequence is CASSPEGDTYNEQFF. CDR3 DNA sequence: TGTGCCAGCAGCCCAGAGGGGGATACCTACAATGAGCAGTTCTTC.

The rearrangement uses TRBV18 and TRBJ2-3, with D hard to call. The CDR3 loop spans 13 amino acids. Germline lookup yields CDR1 KGHSH and CDR2 LQKENI. The V end was cut by 3 bases, the J end by 0 bases, with 4 bases between. Here the CDR3 reads CASSPSSTDTQYF. The DNA for the CDR3 is TGTGCCAGCTCACCGAGTAGCACAGATACGCAGTATTTT. Full variable domain (rest looked up from reference TRBV18 and TRBJ2-3): NAGVMQNPRHLVRRRGQEARLRCSPMKGHSHVYWYRQLPEEGLKFMVYLQKENIIDESGMPKERFSAEFPKEGPSILRIQQVVRGDSAAYFCASSPSSTDTQYFGPGTRLTVL.

V is TRBV5-1 and J is TRBJ1-1; D uncertain. The V gene's germline CDR1 is SGHRS and CDR2 YFSETQ. CDR3 size: 14 residues. V was cut by 5 bases and J by 3 bases, with 14 bases left in between. The CDR3 DNA reads TGCGCCAGCAGATCCCTGCCAGCGGACACTGAAGCTTTCTTT. It is translated as CASRSLPADTEAFF.